This TCR beta chain was obtained from a study of cytomegalovirus exposure and HLA in healthy donors. The primer mix had 60 Vbeta and 13 Jbeta primers. Sequencing was performed with immunoSEQ multiplex PCR; in TCRdb, only in-frame clones are kept and a portion is missing. The table shows 80,000 to 100,000 clones, with roughly 70% occurring only once. The CDR3 contains 11 residues. Germline V gene lookup returns CDR1 MNHEY and CDR2 SMNVEV (reference sequence). V was pared by 5 bases and J by 12 bases, with 6 bases of the junction left unmatched. The chain combines TRBV27 with TRBJ2-7; 8 positions match TRBD1. The sample comprised PBMCs. The clonotype comes from a woman under 30 in good health and CMV-seropositive. The CDR3 region is CASSPGQEAYF. CDR3 coding DNA: TGTGCCAGCAGTCCGGGACAGGAAGCGTACTTC.